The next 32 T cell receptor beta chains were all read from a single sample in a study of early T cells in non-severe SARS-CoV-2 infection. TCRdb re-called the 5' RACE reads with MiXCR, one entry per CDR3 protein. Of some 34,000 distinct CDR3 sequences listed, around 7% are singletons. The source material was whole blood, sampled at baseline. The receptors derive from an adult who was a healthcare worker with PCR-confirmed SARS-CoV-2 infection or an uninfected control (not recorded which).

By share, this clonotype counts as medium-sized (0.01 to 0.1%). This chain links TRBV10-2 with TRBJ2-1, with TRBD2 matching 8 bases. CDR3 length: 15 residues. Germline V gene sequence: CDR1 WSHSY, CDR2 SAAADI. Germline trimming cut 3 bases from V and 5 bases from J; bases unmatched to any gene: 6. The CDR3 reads CASSDGGARDNEQFF. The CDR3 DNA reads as TGCGCCAGCAGTGACGGGGGGGCGCGGGACAATGAGCAGTTCTTC.

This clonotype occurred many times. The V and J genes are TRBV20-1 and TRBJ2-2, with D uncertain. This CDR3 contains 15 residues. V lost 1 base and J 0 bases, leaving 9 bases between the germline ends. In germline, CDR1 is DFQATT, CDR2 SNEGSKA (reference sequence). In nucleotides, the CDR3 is TGCAGTGCTAGAGGACCCAAATCGAACACCGGGGAGCTGTTTTTT. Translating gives CSARGPKSNTGELFF.

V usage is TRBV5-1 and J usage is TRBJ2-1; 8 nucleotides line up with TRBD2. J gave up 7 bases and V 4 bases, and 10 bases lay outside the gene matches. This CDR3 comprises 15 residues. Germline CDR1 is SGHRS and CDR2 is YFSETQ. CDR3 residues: CASSSREGGTNEQFF. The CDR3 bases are TGCGCCAGCAGCAGTCGGGAGGGCGGTACAAATGAGCAGTTCTTC.

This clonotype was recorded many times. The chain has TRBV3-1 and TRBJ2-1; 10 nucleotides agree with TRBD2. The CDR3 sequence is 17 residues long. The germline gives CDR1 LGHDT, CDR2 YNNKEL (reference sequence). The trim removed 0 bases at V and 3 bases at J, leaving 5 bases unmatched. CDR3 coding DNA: TGTGCCAGCAGCCAAGAATCGGGACTAGCGTACTACAATGAGCAGTTCTTC. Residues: CASSQESGLAYYNEQFF.

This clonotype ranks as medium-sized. The CDR3 coding sequence is TGCAGTGCTAGATCGCTAGCGCGACAGGGCAATGAGCAGTTCTTC. Amino acid sequence: CSARSLARQGNEQFF. The chain couples TRBV20-1 to TRBJ2-1; TRBD1 might be the D (7 bases). The ends were cut back, 2 bases at V and 6 bases at J, with 17 bases in the middle. The CDR3 loop spans 15 amino acids. Germline-derived CDR1 and CDR2 are DFQATT and SNEGSKA (reference sequence).

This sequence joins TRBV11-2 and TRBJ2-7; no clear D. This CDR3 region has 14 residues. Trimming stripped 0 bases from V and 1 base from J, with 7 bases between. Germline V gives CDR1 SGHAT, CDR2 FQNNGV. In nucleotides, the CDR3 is TGTGCCAGCAGCTTAGATATGGGATCCTACGAGCAGTACTTC. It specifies CASSLDMGSYEQYF.

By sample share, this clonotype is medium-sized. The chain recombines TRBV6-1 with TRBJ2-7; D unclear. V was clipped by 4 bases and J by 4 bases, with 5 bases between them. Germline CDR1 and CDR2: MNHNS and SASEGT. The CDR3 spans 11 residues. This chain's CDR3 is CASSGVYEQYV. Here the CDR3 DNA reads TGTGCCAGCAGTGGAGTATACGAGCAGTACGTC.

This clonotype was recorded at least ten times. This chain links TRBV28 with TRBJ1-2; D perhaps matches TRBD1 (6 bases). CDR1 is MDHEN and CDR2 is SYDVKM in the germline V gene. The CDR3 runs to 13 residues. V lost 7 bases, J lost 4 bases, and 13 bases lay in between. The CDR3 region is CASKHRDLYGYTF. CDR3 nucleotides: TGTGCCAGCAAACACAGGGATCTCTATGGCTACACCTTC.

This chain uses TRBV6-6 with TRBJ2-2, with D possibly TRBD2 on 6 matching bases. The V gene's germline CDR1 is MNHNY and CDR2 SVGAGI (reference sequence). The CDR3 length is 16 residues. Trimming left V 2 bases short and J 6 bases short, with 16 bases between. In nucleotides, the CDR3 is TGTGCCAGCAGTTACGGGCGGCTTAGCGGCCCCGGGGAGCTGTTTTTT. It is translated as CASSYGRLSGPGELFF.

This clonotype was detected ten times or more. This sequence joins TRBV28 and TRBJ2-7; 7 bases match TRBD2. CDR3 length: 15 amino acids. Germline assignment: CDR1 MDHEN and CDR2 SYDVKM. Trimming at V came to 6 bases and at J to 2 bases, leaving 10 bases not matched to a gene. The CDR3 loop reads CASSLLGTIPYEQYF. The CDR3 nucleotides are TGTGCCAGCAGCCTGCTCGGGACTATTCCCTACGAGCAGTACTTC.

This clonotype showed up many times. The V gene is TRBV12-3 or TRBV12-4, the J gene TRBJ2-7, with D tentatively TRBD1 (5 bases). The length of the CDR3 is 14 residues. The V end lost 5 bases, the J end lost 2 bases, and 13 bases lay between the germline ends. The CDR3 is CASSRQGVPYEQYF. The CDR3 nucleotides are TGTGCCAGCAGTCGCCAGGGTGTACCCTACGAGCAGTACTTC.

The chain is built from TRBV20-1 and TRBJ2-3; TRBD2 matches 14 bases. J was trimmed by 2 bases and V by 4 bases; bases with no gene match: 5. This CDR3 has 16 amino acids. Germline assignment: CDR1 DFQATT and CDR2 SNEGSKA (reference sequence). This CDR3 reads CSATGTSGRDTDTQYF. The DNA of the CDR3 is TGCAGTGCTACTGGGACTAGCGGGAGAGACACAGATACGCAGTATTTT.

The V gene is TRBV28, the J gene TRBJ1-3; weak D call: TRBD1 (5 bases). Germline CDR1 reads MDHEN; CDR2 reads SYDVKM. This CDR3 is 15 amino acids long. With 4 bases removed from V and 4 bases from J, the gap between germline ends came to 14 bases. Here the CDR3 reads CASSWGDSYGNTIYF. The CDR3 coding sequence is TGTGCCAGCAGTTGGGGTGACAGTTACGGAAACACCATATATTTT.

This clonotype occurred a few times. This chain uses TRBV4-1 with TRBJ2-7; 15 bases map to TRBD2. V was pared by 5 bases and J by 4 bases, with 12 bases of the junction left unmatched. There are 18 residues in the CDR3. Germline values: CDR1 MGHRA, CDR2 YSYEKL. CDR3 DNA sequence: TGCGCCAGCAGCTCTGGACTAGCGGGAGGGCCGGATAGGTACGAGCAGTACGTC. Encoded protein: CASSSGLAGGPDRYEQYV.

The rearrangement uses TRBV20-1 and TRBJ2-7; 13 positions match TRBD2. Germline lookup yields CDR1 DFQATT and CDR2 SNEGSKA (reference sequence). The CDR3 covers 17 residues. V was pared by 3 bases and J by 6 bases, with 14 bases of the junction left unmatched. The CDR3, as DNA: TGCAGTGCTAGGCTGCGGACTAGCGGGAGTAGACCTGTCGAGCAGTACTTC. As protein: CSARLRTSGSRPVEQYF.

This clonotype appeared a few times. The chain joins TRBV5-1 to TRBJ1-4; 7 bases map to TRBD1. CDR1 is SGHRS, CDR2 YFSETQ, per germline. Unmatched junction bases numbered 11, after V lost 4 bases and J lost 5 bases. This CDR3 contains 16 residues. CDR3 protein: CASSPFERGLNEKLFF. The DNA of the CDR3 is TGCGCCAGCAGCCCCTTCGAGAGGGGGCTGAATGAAAAACTGTTTTTT.

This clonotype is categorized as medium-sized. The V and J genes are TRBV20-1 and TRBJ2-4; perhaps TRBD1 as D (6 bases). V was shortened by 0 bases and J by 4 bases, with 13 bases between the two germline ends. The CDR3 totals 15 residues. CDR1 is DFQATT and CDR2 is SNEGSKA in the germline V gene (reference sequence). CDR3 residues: CSARDLFGQKNIQYF. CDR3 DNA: TGCAGTGCTAGAGATCTTTTCGGACAGAAAAACATTCAGTACTTC.

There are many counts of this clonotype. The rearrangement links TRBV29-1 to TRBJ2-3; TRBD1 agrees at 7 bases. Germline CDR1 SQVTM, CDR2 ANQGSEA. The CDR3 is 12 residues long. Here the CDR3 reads CSTTGRTDTQYF. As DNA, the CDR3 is TGCAGTACGACAGGGAGAACAGATACGCAGTATTTT.

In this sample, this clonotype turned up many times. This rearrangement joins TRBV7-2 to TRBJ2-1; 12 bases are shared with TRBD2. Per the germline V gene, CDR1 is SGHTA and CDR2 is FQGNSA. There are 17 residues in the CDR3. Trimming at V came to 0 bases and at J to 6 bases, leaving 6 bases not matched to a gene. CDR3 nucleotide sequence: TGTGCCAGCAGCTTAGCCCGGGGACTAGCGGGCGTCAATGAGCAGTTCTTC. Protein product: CASSLARGLAGVNEQFF.

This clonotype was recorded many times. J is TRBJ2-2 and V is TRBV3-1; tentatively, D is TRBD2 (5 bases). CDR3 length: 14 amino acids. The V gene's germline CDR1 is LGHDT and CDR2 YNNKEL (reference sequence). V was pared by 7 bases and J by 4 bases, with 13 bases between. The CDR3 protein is CASIARSGTGELFF. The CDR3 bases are TGTGCCAGCATAGCGCGCTCGGGCACCGGGGAGCTGTTTTTT.

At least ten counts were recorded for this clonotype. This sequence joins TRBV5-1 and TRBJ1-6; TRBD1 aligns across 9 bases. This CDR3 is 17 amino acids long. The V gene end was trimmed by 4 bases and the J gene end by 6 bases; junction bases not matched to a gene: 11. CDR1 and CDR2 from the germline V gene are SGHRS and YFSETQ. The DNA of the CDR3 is TGCGCCAGCAGCGGAACCGGGACAGGGATGGGTAATTCACCCCTCCACTTT. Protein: CASSGTGTGMGNSPLHF.

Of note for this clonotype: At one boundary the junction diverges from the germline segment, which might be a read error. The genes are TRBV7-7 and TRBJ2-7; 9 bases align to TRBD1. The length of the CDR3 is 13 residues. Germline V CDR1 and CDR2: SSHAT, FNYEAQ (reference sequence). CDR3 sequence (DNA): TGTGCTAGCAGCCAAGGACAGGGGCAGGAGCAGTACTTC. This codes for CASSQGQGQEQYF.

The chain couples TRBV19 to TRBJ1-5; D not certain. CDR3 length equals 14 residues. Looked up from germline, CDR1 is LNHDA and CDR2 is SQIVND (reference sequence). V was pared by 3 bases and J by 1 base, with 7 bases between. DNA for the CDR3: TGTGCCAGTAGTATTCCGCGGAGCAATCAGCCCCAGCATTTT. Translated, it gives CASSIPRSNQPQHF.

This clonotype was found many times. For the CDR3, the DNA is TGTGCCAGCAGTTACTCGGCAGGGACAGGACACAATGAGCAGTTCTTC. Protein sequence: CASSYSAGTGHNEQFF. The rearrangement links TRBV6-5 to TRBJ2-1; 8 nucleotides agree with TRBD1. This CDR3 has 16 residues. Germline values: CDR1 MNHEY, CDR2 SVGAGI. The V gene end was trimmed by 0 bases and the J gene end by 5 bases; junction bases not matched to a gene: 6.

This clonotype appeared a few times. The CDR3 bases are TGCAGTGCTAGAGCCCACCTTCTCAAGGGGGACACCGGGGAGCTGTTTTTT. Translating it yields CSARAHLLKGDTGELFF. The genes are TRBV20-1 and TRBJ2-2, with a tentative D call TRBD1 (6 bases). V lost 1 base, J lost 3 bases, and 18 bases lay in between. There are 17 residues in the CDR3. Germline-derived CDR1 and CDR2 are DFQATT and SNEGSKA (reference sequence).

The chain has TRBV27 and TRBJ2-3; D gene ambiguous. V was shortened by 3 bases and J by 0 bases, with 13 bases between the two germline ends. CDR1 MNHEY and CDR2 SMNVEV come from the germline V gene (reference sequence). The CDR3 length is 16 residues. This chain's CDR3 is CASSFLRATSTDTQYF. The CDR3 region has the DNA TGTGCCAGCAGTTTTCTTCGGGCAACTAGCACAGATACGCAGTATTTT.

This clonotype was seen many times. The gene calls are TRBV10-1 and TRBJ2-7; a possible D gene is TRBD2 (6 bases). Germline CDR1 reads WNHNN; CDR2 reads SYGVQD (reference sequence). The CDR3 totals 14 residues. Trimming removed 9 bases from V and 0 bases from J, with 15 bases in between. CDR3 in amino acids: CASLHKAGSYEQYV. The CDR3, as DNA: TGCGCCAGTCTTCATAAAGCGGGCTCCTACGAGCAGTACGTC.

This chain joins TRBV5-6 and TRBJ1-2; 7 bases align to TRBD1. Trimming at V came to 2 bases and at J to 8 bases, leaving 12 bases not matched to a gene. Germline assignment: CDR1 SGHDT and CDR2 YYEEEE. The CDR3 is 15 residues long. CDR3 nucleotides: TGTGCCAGCAGCTTCTTTCTTGACAGGGTCAACGGCTACACCTTC. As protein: CASSFFLDRVNGYTF. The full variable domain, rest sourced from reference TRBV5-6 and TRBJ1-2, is DAGVTQSPTHLIKTRGQQVTLRCSPKSGHDTVSWYQQALGQGPQFIFQYYEEEERQRGNFPDRFSGHQFPNYSSELNVNALLLGDSALYLCASSFFLDRVNGYTFGSGTRLTVV.

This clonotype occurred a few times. The CDR3 nucleotides are TGTGCCAGCAGTTTCCCTAGATCCTACGAGCAGTACTTC. It yields the protein CASSFPRSYEQYF. V gene TRBV28 combines with J gene TRBJ2-7; D is ambiguous. Trimming removed 3 bases from V and 1 base from J, with 7 bases in between. The CDR3 is made up of 13 amino acids. CDR1 and CDR2 from the germline V gene are MDHEN and SYDVKM. The full variable domain, rest sourced from reference TRBV28 and TRBJ2-7, is DVKVTQSSRYLVKRTGEKVFLECVQDMDHENMFWYRQDPGLGLRLIYFSYDVKMKEKGDIPEGYSVSREKKERFSLILESASTNQTSMYLCASSFPRSYEQYFGPGTRLTVT.

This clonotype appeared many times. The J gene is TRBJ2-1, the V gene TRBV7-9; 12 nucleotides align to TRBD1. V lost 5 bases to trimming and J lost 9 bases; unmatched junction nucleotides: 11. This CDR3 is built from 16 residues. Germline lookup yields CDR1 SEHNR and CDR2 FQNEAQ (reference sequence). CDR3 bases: TGTGCCAGCAGCCCCCCGGGACAGGGGGCGGGACGTGAGCAGTTCTTC. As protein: CASSPPGQGAGREQFF.

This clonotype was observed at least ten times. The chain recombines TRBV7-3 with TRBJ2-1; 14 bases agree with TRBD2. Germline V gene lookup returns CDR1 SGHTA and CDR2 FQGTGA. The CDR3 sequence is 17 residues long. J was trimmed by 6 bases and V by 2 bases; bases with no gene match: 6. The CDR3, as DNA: TGTGCCAGCAGCTTAGGGGGGACTAGCGGGAGTAGCAATGAGCAGTTCTTC. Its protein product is CASSLGGTSGSSNEQFF.

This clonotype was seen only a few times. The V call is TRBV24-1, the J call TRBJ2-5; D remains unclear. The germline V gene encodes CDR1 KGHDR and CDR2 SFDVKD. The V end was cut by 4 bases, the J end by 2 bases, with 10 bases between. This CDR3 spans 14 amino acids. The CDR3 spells CATSDSRHQETQYF. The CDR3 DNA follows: TGTGCCACCAGTGACAGCCGACATCAAGAGACCCAGTACTTC.